The 19 T cell receptor beta chains listed next were all sequenced from one sample in a study of blood T cell repertoires in COVID-19. TCRdb's copy holds only in-frame clones and misses some; the assay was immunoSEQ multiplex PCR. This table holds 150,000 to 200,000 clones, approximately 88% found once. Material for sequencing was PBMCs or T cells enriched from blood (not recorded which). All receptors derive from a woman aged 55-69 years who had recovered from COVID-19.

The chain uses TRBV6-4 and TRBJ2-7; weak D call: TRBD1 (6 bases). Trimming left V 11 bases short and J 7 bases short, with 27 bases between. The CDR3 sequence is 15 residues long. Germline values: CDR1 MRHNA, CDR2 SNTAGT. The CDR3 protein is CARTALRYKTEEQYF. The CDR3 DNA follows: TGTGCCCGGACAGCGCTGAGATATAAAACGGAAGAGCAGTACTTC.

This chain links TRBV4-1 with TRBJ1-2; 7 bases align to TRBD1. CDR1 MGHRA and CDR2 YSYEKL come from the germline V gene. The CDR3 is made up of 15 amino acids. With V trimmed by 1 base and J by 4 bases, 6 bases remained unmatched. The CDR3 protein is CASSQGGQVLYGYTF. The DNA for the CDR3 is TGCGCCAGCAGCCAAGGAGGACAGGTCCTCTATGGCTACACCTTC.

This clone was seen more than once but under ten times. The rearrangement links TRBV30 to TRBJ1-5; no firm D call. The germline V gene has CDR1 GTSNPN and CDR2 SVGIG (reference sequence). Trimming removed 3 bases at V and 4 bases at J, with 10 bases between. There are 13 residues in the CDR3. CDR3 DNA: TGTGCCTGGAGCAGGCAGGCTAATCAGCCCCAGCATTTT. Encoded protein: CAWSRQANQPQHF.

CDR3 sequence: CASSLETGSTDTQYF. CDR3 DNA: TGTGCCAGCAGCTTAGAAACAGGGAGCACAGATACGCAGTATTTT. This sequence joins TRBV11-3 and TRBJ2-3; TRBD1 is a possible D gene (6 bases). The V gene lost 0 bases and the J gene lost 0 bases, with 7 bases spanning the gap. This CDR3 has 15 amino acids. The V gene's germline CDR1 is SGHNT and CDR2 YENEEA.

This clone was recorded only once. The chain combines TRBV28 with TRBJ2-7; 9 bases map to TRBD1. V gave up 3 bases and J gave up 2 bases; unmatched junction bases: 8. The germline CDR1 and CDR2 sequences are MDHEN and SYDVKM. The CDR3 runs 16 residues. The chain's CDR3 is CASSFPGTGIAYEQYF. CDR3 DNA: TGTGCCAGCAGTTTTCCCGGGACAGGGATAGCCTACGAGCAGTACTTC.

V gene TRBV5-1 combines with J gene TRBJ1-1; D not resolved. The CDR3 runs 15 residues. The V end lost 4 bases, the J end lost 1 base, and 14 bases lay between the germline ends. Germline V gene lookup returns CDR1 SGHRS and CDR2 YFSETQ. Here the CDR3 DNA reads TGCGCCAGCAGCAAACGCCCCGACAAGAACACTGAAGCTTTCTTT. Its translation: CASSKRPDKNTEAFF.

The rearrangement joins TRBV12-3 or TRBV12-4 to TRBJ1-1; D gene uncertain. V lost 7 bases and J lost 7, with 16 bases in between. The CDR3 has 13 amino acids. This CDR3 reads CASTTQIGLEAFF. The CDR3 nucleotides are TGTGCCAGCACCACTCAAATCGGTCTTGAAGCTTTCTTT.

CDR3 coding DNA: TGTGCCAGCAGTTCCGACAGGGGGAATGGCTACACCTTC. Translating it yields CASSSDRGNGYTF. This chain uses TRBV7-3 with TRBJ1-2; 9 positions match TRBD1. The ends lost 6 bases at V and 6 bases at J; junction bases unmatched: 5. The germline gives CDR1 SGHTA, CDR2 FQGTGA. This CDR3 spans 13 amino acids.

This clone was detected only once. The gene calls are TRBV2 and TRBJ2-7; 8 bases are shared with TRBD1. The trim removed 8 bases at V and 3 bases at J, leaving 12 bases unmatched. The CDR3 totals 15 residues. From germline, CDR1 is SNHLY and CDR2 FYNNEI. The CDR3 region has the DNA TGTGCCAGCCAGCGTTACGGACAGGGAAACTACGAGCAGTACTTC. This gives the protein CASQRYGQGNYEQYF. The full variable domain, completed using reference TRBV2 and TRBJ2-7, is EPEVTQTPSHQVTQMGQEVILRCVPISNHLYFYWYRQILGQKVEFLVSFYNNEISEKSEIFDDQFSVERPDGSNFTLKIRSTKLEDSAMYFCASQRYGQGNYEQYFGPGTRLTVT.

The rearrangement uses TRBV6-5 and TRBJ2-2, with TRBD2 matching over 11 bases. The germline CDR1 and CDR2 sequences are MNHEY and SVGAGI. CDR3 length: 15 residues. Germline trimming cut 6 bases from V and 4 bases from J; bases unmatched to any gene: 4. The CDR3 here is CASSVAGGATGELFF. In nucleotides, the CDR3 is TGTGCCAGCAGCGTAGCGGGGGGGGCCACCGGGGAGCTGTTTTTT.

This clone was detected a few times. The rearrangement joins TRBV7-9 to TRBJ2-7; 8 bases align to TRBD1. Germline lookup yields CDR1 SEHNR and CDR2 FQNEAQ (reference sequence). V gave up 5 bases and J gave up 3 bases; unmatched junction bases: 3. The CDR3 totals 13 residues. The CDR3 loop is CASSEGTGYEQYF. The CDR3 DNA reads as TGTGCCAGCAGCGAGGGGACAGGCTACGAGCAGTACTTC.

This clone occurred once. The chain couples TRBV2 to TRBJ2-5; 9 positions agree with TRBD2. V trimming: 7 bases; J trimming: 2 bases; junction bases outside the gene matches: 8. The CDR3 runs to 15 residues. Per germline, CDR1 SNHLY and CDR2 FYNNEI. Written as DNA, the CDR3 is TGTGCCAGCATTAGGCTAGCGGGAAGGCAAGAGACCCAGTACTTC. Translating gives CASIRLAGRQETQYF.

V usage is TRBV3-1 (or the pseudogene TRBV3-2) and J usage is TRBJ1-1; 7 positions match TRBD1. J lost 8 bases, V lost 1 base, and 4 bases had no gene match. The CDR3 has 13 residues. From germline, CDR1 is LGHDT and CDR2 YNNKEL (reference sequence). The CDR3 DNA is TGTGCCAGCAGCCAAGGCAGGGACAGCGAAGCTTTCTTT. Translated: CASSQGRDSEAFF.

The chain uses TRBV10-3 and TRBJ1-6, with 7 bases lining up with TRBD1. V lost 0 bases, J lost 6 bases, and 5 bases stayed unmatched. Per the germline V gene, CDR1 is ENHRY and CDR2 is SYGVKD. The CDR3 is made up of 16 amino acids. DNA of the CDR3: TGTGCCATCAGTGAGTCAACAGGGGCGGGTAATTCACCCCTCCACTTT. Translation: CAISESTGAGNSPLHF.

This chain connects TRBV29-1 to TRBJ1-1, with D maybe TRBD1 (5 bases). V lost 8 bases and J 10 bases, leaving 20 bases between the germline ends. CDR1 SQVTM and CDR2 ANQGSEA come from the germline V gene. This CDR3 is 12 amino acids long. CDR3 in amino acids: CSCRTPEFGAFF. CDR3 nucleotide sequence: TGCAGCTGCCGGACACCCGAGTTCGGAGCTTTCTTT.

This chain joins TRBV27 and TRBJ2-3; 11 bases line up with TRBD2. Germline V lookup: CDR1 MNHEY, CDR2 SMNVEV (reference sequence). The CDR3 has 15 amino acids. The J segment lost 6 bases and the V segment lost 9 bases, leaving 11 bases of the junction unmatched. The CDR3 nucleotides are TGTGCCAGAAAAAAACTAGCGGGAGAACGGGATACGCAGTATTTT. This encodes CARKKLAGERDTQYF.

This chain links TRBV4-2 with TRBJ2-3, with 11 bases that match TRBD1. Germline values: CDR1 LGHNA, CDR2 YNFKEQ. V shed 4 bases, J shed 2 bases, and the junction held 5 bases outside the gene matches. CDR3 length equals 16 residues. Here the CDR3 DNA reads TGTGCCAGCAGCCTTACGGACAGGGGGCACACAGATACGCAGTATTTT. Its protein product is CASSLTDRGHTDTQYF.

The chain employs TRBV6-1 and TRBJ1-6; 8 nucleotides agree with TRBD1. The CDR3 is made up of 21 amino acids. CDR1 and CDR2 from the germline V gene are MNHNS and SASEGT. V gave up 1 base and J gave up 0 bases; unmatched junction bases: 14. CDR3 region: CASSEDGEGTGISSYNSPLHF. The CDR3 DNA follows: TGTGCCAGCAGTGAAGACGGTGAGGGGACAGGTATTAGCTCCTATAATTCACCCCTCCACTTT.

This clone has only a few counts. The genes are TRBV5-1 and TRBJ2-5; TRBD2 agrees at 8 bases. The CDR3 is made up of 16 amino acids. The trim removed 4 bases at V and 5 bases at J, leaving 13 bases unmatched. Germline lookup yields CDR1 SGHRS and CDR2 YFSETQ. CDR3 protein: CASSAGSAGVLETQYF. The DNA for the CDR3 is TGCGCCAGCAGCGCGGGCTCAGCGGGAGTATTGGAGACCCAGTACTTC.